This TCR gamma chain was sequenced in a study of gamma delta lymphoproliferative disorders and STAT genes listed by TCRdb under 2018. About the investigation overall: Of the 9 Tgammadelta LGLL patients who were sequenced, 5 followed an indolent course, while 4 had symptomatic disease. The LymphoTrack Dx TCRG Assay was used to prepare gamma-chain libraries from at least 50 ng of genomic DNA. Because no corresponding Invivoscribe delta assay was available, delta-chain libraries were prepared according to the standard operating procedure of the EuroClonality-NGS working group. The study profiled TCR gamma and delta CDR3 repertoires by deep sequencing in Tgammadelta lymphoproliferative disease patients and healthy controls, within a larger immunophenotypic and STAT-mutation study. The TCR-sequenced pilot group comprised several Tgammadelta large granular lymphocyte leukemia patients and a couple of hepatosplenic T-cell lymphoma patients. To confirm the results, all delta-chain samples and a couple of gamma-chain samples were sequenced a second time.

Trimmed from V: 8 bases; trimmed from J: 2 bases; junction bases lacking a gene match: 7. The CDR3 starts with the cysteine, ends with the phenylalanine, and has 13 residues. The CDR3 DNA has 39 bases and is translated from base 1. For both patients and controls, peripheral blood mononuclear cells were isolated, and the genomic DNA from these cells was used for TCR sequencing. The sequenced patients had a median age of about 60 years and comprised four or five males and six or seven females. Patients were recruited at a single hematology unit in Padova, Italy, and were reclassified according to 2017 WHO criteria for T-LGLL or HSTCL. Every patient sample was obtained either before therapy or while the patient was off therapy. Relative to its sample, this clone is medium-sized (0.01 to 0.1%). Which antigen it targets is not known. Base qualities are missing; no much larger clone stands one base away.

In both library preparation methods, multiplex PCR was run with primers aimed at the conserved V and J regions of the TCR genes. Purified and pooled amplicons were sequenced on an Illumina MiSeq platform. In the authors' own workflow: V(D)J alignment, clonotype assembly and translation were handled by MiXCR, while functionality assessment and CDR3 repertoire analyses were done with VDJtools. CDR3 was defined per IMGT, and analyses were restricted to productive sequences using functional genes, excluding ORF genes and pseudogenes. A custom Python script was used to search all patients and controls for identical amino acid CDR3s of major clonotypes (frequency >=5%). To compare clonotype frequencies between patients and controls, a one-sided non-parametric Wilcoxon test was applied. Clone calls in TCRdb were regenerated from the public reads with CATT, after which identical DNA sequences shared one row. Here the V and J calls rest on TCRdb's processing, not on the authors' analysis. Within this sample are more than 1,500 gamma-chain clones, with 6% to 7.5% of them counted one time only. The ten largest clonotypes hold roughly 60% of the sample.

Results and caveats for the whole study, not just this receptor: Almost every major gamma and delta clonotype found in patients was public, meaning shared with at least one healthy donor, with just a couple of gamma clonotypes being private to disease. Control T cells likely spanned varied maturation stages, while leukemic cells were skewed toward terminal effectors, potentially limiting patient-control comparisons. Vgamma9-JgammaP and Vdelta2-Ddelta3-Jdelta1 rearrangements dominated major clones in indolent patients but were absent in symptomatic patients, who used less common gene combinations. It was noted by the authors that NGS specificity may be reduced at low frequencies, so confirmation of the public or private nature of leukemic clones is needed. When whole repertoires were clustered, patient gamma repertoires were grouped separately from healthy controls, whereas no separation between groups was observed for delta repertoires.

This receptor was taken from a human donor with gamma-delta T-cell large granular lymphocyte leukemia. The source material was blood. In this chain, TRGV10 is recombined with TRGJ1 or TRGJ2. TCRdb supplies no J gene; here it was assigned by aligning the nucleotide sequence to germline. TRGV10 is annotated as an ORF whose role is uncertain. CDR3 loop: CAAWDLDYYKKLF. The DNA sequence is TGTGCTGCGTGGGATCTCGATTATTATAAGAAACTCTTT.